This T cell receptor (beta chain) comes out of a study of beta chain features in type 1 diabetes. Study findings and constraints: Diminished insertions and augmented deletions at VDJ junctions characterized type 1 diabetes patients. Shortening that was moderate but significant affected the TCRB CDR3s of Type 1 diabetes patients in all four CD4+ subsets.

The sequenced template was cDNA made from the entire isolated RNA. The method was immunoSEQ multiplex PCR; TCRdb's version includes in-frame clones alone and lacks a portion of them. Among approximately 260,000 clones listed, about a fifth were seen once. Points on this clone: Its target is unknown. At one end, the junction sequence differs from germline, possibly due to a read error.

Per donor, one heparinised blood draw averaged roughly 110 mL. Each of the sorted populations had a purity greater than 95%. Germline V lookup: CDR1 SQVTM, CDR2 ANQGSEA. This CDR3 is 12 amino acids long. This chain joins TRBV29-1 and TRBJ1-2; TRBD1 matches at 7 bases. Sequences were obtained from naive CD4+ T cells from blood. The sequence was obtained from a woman in her thirties or forties with type 1 diabetes. The CDR3 spells CGVAGTAYGYTF. The CDR3 nucleotides are TGCGGCGTTGCCGGGACAGCCTATGGCTACACCTTC.